The 11 T cell receptor beta chains below all came from one sample that was sequenced in a study of shared clonotypes between healthy human individuals. Data came from immunoSEQ multiplex PCR; TCRdb stores just in-frame clones and leaves some out. This sample carries over 950,000 clones, 70% to 80% of them seen once, and the ten largest clones take 0.89%. Sequencing input: memory CD4+ T cells from PBMCs. Subset specified: CD45RA-negative fraction. The receptors shown here come from a man between 18 and 29 years old in good health. Some clones in this sample may be carry-over from other donors' samples.

The V and J genes are TRBV5-6 and TRBJ2-5; a weak D match, TRBD1 (5 bases). This CDR3 spans 13 amino acids. Per germline, CDR1 SGHDT and CDR2 YYEEEE. V lost 4 bases to trimming and J lost 10 bases, with 17 bases between them. The CDR3 here is CASSPFGEGVQYF. The CDR3 DNA reads TGTGCCAGCAGCCCCTTTGGGGAAGGGGTCCAGTACTTC.

J is TRBJ2-3 and V is TRBV9; the D gene could be TRBD1 or TRBD2 (5 bases each). Between the trimmed V and J ends, which lost 0 bases and 6 bases, there was a span of 11 bases. The germline V gene encodes CDR1 SGDLS and CDR2 YYNGEE. The CDR3 runs to 14 residues. The CDR3 spells CASSVGGTRDTQYF. The CDR3 DNA reads as TGTGCCAGCAGCGTAGGAGGGACGCGGGATACGCAGTATTTT.

This CDR3 is CASSPSPFSPLHF. CDR3 in DNA: TGTGCCAGCTCACCCAGCCCTTTTTCACCCCTCCACTTT. V gene TRBV18 combines with J gene TRBJ1-6; D remains ambiguous. This CDR3 is 13 amino acids long. With 3 bases removed from V and 9 bases from J, the gap between germline ends came to 9 bases. Germline loops: CDR1 KGHSH, CDR2 LQKENI.

This sequence joins TRBV28 and TRBJ1-2; weak D call: TRBD1 (6 bases). Germline-derived CDR1 and CDR2 are MDHEN and SYDVKM. V lost 1 base and J 4 bases, leaving 10 bases between the germline ends. This CDR3 comprises 14 residues. The CDR3 sequence: CASSLYGQTYGYTF. CDR3 in DNA: TGTGCCAGCAGTTTATACGGACAGACCTATGGCTACACCTTC.

The V and J genes are TRBV19 and TRBJ2-5; D gene unclear. This CDR3 comprises 13 residues. Trimming removed 4 bases at V and 4 bases at J, with 10 bases between. Per the germline V gene, CDR1 is LNHDA and CDR2 is SQIVND (reference sequence). The CDR3 sequence is CASSTGGLETQYF. The CDR3 DNA sequence: TGTGCCAGTAGTACCGGCGGCTTAGAGACCCAGTACTTC.

V is TRBV7-6 and J is TRBJ2-1; 11 bases line up with TRBD2. J was trimmed by 9 bases and V by 0 bases; bases with no gene match: 4. CDR3 size: 15 residues. The germline CDR1 and CDR2 sequences are SGHVS and FNYEAQ. CDR3 amino acids: CASSLALAGGPEQFF. In DNA form, the CDR3 reads TGTGCCAGCAGCTTAGCGCTAGCGGGAGGCCCTGAGCAGTTCTTC.

This clone was detected a few times. V gene TRBV27 combines with J gene TRBJ1-4; D is unclear. With 3 bases removed from V and 6 bases from J, the gap between germline ends came to 11 bases. This CDR3 comprises 14 residues. The germline V gene has CDR1 MNHEY and CDR2 SMNVEV (reference sequence). CDR3 protein: CASSFSGSHEKLFF. The CDR3 DNA follows: TGTGCCAGCAGTTTCTCGGGGTCCCATGAAAAACTGTTTTTT. Supplemented by reference TRBV27 and TRBJ1-4, the full variable domain reads EAQVTQNPRYLITVTGKKLTVTCSQNMNHEYMSWYRQDPGLGLRQIYYSMNVEVTDKGDVPEGYKVSRKEKRNFPLILESPSPNQTSLYFCASSFSGSHEKLFFGSGTQLSVL.

This chain connects TRBV21-1 to TRBJ1-5. TRBV21-1 is a known pseudogene. The CDR3 is made up of 17 amino acids. CDR3 sequence reads: CASSKWGLRGSNQPQHF. The DNA of the CDR3 is TGTGCCAGCAGCAAATGGGGGTTGAGGGGCAGCAATCAGCCCCAGCATTTT.

This sequence joins TRBV7-7 and TRBJ2-1, with 11 bases fitting TRBD1. This CDR3 spans 15 amino acids. Germline-derived CDR1 and CDR2 are SSHAT and FNYEAQ (reference sequence). Losses at the gene ends were 5 bases for V and 6 bases for J; bases not matched to a gene: 6. The CDR3, as DNA: TGTGCCAGCAGCCTTATCGGGACAGGGGGCAATGAGCAGTTCTTC. Its protein product is CASSLIGTGGNEQFF.

V and J are TRBV19 and TRBJ2-5; D is perhaps TRBD1 (6 bases). Trimming shortened V by 5 bases and J by 5 bases, and 12 bases separated the two germline ends. Per germline, CDR1 LNHDA and CDR2 SQIVND (reference sequence). This CDR3 is built from 13 residues. The CDR3 spells CASSARTEETQYF. CDR3 DNA: TGTGCCAGTAGTGCCAGGACAGAGGAGACCCAGTACTTC.

The chain employs TRBV9 and TRBJ1-1; perhaps TRBD1 as D (5 bases). Germline V CDR1 and CDR2: SGDLS, YYNGEE. Trimming pared 0 bases from V and 0 bases from J, leaving 12 bases between. There are 16 residues in the CDR3. CDR3: CASSVDGGFMNTEAFF. CDR3 nucleotide sequence: TGTGCCAGCAGCGTAGACGGGGGATTCATGAACACTGAAGCTTTCTTT.